Presented here are 16 T cell receptor beta chains from one specimen sequenced in a study of blood T cells in healthy people across ages. It was with a sample-barcoded 5' primer and a J-beta primer mix that a second PCR of about 6 to 11 cycles was run. TCRdb itself ran the 5' RACE reads through MiXCR, one entry per CDR3 protein. The top ten clones hold around 3% of a sample with around 800,000 distinct CDR3 sequences, about 26% of them seen once. The same sample was also used in a study of T cells of mothers and their children.

Sequences were obtained from blood. These receptors were collected from a boy aged 5-17 years in good health.

This clonotype was detected only a few times. The V call is TRBV10-3, the J call TRBJ2-3; 8 positions match TRBD2. This CDR3 comprises 15 residues. CDR1 and CDR2 from the germline V gene are ENHRY and SYGVKD. V was pared by 9 bases and J by 3 bases, with 11 bases of the junction left unmatched. The CDR3 sequence: CAIQERGGPTDTQYF. The CDR3 DNA follows: TGTGCCATTCAGGAACGGGGGGGCCCGACAGATACGCAGTATTTT.

As for this clonotype: Its ends do not fully match the called genes, so a read error is possible. The genes are TRBV7-7 and TRBJ2-2; possible D gene TRBD2, 5 bases. Germline CDR1 and CDR2: SSHAT and FNYEAQ (reference sequence). The CDR3 covers 15 residues. CDR3 protein: CASSLDDYGTGELFF. For the CDR3, the DNA is TGTGCTAGCAGCTTAGACGACTACGGAACCGGGGAGCTGTTTTTT.

This clonotype was counted a few times. V usage is TRBV18 and J usage is TRBJ1-1; no firm D call. The CDR3 loop spans 13 amino acids. Between the trimmed V and J ends, which lost 3 bases and 0 bases, there was a span of 5 bases. The germline gives CDR1 KGHSH, CDR2 LQKENI. The CDR3: CASSPSVNTEAFF. The CDR3 coding sequence is TGTGCCAGCTCACCCTCGGTGAACACTGAAGCTTTCTTT.

The CDR3 nucleotides are TGTGCCAGCAGTTACGGAAGGTGGACTAACTATGGCTACACCTTC. It codes for CASSYGRWTNYGYTF. The chain links TRBV6-5 to TRBJ1-2, with D uncertain. The CDR3 runs to 15 residues. V was trimmed by 2 bases and J by 0 bases, leaving 10 bases between them. Germline CDR1 MNHEY, CDR2 SVGAGI.

This clonotype was observed a few times. The V call is TRBV4-2, the J call TRBJ2-1; TRBD2 matches at 8 bases. The J call may not be correct, given that the DNA end is closer to TRBJ2-7. This CDR3 has 15 amino acids. Per the germline V gene, CDR1 is LGHNA and CDR2 is YNFKEQ. In nucleotides, the CDR3 is TGTGCCAGCAGCCAAGATACTAGCGGCATTTACGAGCAGTACTTC. It translates to CASSQDTSGIYEQYF.

V gene TRBV21-1 combines with J gene TRBJ2-5; the tabulated D call, TRBD1, remains unverified against the DNA. TRBV21-1 is a pseudogene segment. The CDR3 spans 14 residues. The CDR3 region has the DNA TGTGCCAGCAACCCGGGGACACTCTCCTATGAGCAGTACTTC. Its translation: CASNPGTLSYEQYF.

This clonotype was picked up one time. The chain employs TRBV10-3 and TRBJ2-5, with D unclear. V was pared by 0 bases and J by 2 bases, with 16 bases between. CDR3 length: 17 amino acids. Per germline, CDR1 ENHRY and CDR2 SYGVKD. CDR3 in amino acids: CAISESKPGGRQETQYF. DNA for the CDR3: TGTGCCATCAGTGAGTCGAAACCAGGCGGTAGGCAAGAGACCCAGTACTTC.

Turning to this clonotype: The germline gene is not matched at one end of the junction; a read error may be the cause. The chain employs TRBV7-7 and TRBJ2-2, with D maybe TRBD1 (6 bases). Germline loops: CDR1 SSHAT, CDR2 FNYEAQ (reference sequence). This CDR3 region has 15 residues. The CDR3 region has the DNA TGTGCTAGCAGCGCCACAGGGCCTAACACCGGGGAGCTGCTTTTT. It specifies CASSATGPNTGELLF.

This rearrangement joins TRBV20-1 to TRBJ1-2; a weak D match, TRBD1 (5 bases). The CDR3 is made up of 16 amino acids. Germline V gives CDR1 DFQATT, CDR2 SNEGSKA (reference sequence). Deletions cut 6 bases from V and 5 bases from J, with 25 bases between. The CDR3 loop reads CSAGVGGGVRGYGYTF. The CDR3 region has the DNA TGCAGTGCAGGGGTCGGAGGTGGGGTACGAGGATATGGCTACACCTTC.

The rearrangement links TRBV7-9 to TRBJ1-1; D gene uncertain. Germline V gives CDR1 SEHNR, CDR2 FQNEAQ (reference sequence). V was cut by 4 bases and J by 6 bases, with 15 bases left in between. The length of the CDR3 is 14 residues. The CDR3 spells CASSSAGSLPEAFF. In nucleotides, the CDR3 is TGTGCCAGCAGCTCAGCAGGATCCCTCCCTGAAGCTTTCTTT.

This clonotype has just a few counts. The rearrangement uses TRBV3-1 and TRBJ1-6; D perhaps matches TRBD1 (5 bases). CDR3 length: 14 residues. Trimming left V 8 bases short and J 13 bases short, with 21 bases between. Germline loops: CDR1 LGHDT, CDR2 YNNKEL (reference sequence). The CDR3 protein is CASCSGTAHRPLHF. Written as DNA, the CDR3 is TGTGCCAGCTGTTCCGGGACGGCCCACAGGCCCCTCCACTTT.

The chain uses TRBV6-6 and TRBJ1-1; D is unresolved. CDR3 size: 12 residues. Trimming removed 5 bases at V and 11 bases at J, with 15 bases between. Germline loops: CDR1 MNHNY, CDR2 SVGAGI (reference sequence). CDR3 amino acids: CASSPARSAAFF. The CDR3 nucleotides read TGTGCCAGCAGTCCCGCCCGGTCGGCGGCTTTCTTT.

This chain uses TRBV24-1 with TRBJ2-5; the match to TRBD2 covers 9 bases. The CDR3 totals 13 residues. Germline V gives CDR1 KGHDR, CDR2 SFDVKD. Germline trimming cut 9 bases from V and 3 bases from J; bases unmatched to any gene: 4. The CDR3 here is CATSVAGEETQYF. The CDR3 bases are TGTGCCACCTCGGTAGCGGGAGAAGAGACCCAGTACTTC.

This clonotype has more than one count but fewer than ten. V is TRBV5-1 and J is TRBJ2-1, with D tentatively TRBD1 (7 bases). Trimming took off 4 bases at V and 3 bases at J, with 17 bases between the two ends. Per germline, CDR1 SGHRS and CDR2 YFSETQ. CDR3 size: 16 residues. CDR3 loop: CASSPGQGGFYNEQFF. The CDR3 DNA reads TGCGCCAGCAGCCCGGGGCAGGGGGGTTTCTACAATGAGCAGTTCTTC.

This clonotype occurred once. The chain combines TRBV9 with TRBJ2-3; perhaps TRBD1 as D (6 bases). This CDR3 has 15 residues. Germline CDR1 reads SGDLS; CDR2 reads YYNGEE. Trimming removed 3 bases from V and 6 bases from J, with 17 bases in between. As DNA, the CDR3 is TGTGCCAGCAGCGCCGGGACACTCGAGCAGGATACGCAGTATTTT. Its protein is CASSAGTLEQDTQYF.

This clonotype has more than one count but fewer than ten. The rearrangement uses TRBV5-1 and TRBJ2-1; 11 nucleotides line up with TRBD1. V lost 4 bases, J lost 0 bases, and 18 bases stayed unmatched. Germline V gene lookup returns CDR1 SGHRS and CDR2 YFSETQ. The CDR3 sequence is 21 residues long. In DNA, the CDR3 is TGCGCCAGCAGCCGTTTCCCGGGGACAGGGGGAATTACCAGCTCCTACAATGAGCAGTTCTTC. Translated: CASSRFPGTGGITSSYNEQFF. Based on the CDR3 plus reference TRBV5-1 and TRBJ2-1, the full variable domain is KAGVTQTPRYLIKTRGQQVTLSCSPISGHRSVSWYQQTPGQGLQFLFEYFSETQRNKGNFPGRFSGRQFSNSRSEMNVSTLELGDSALYLCASSRFPGTGGITSSYNEQFFGPGTRLTVL.